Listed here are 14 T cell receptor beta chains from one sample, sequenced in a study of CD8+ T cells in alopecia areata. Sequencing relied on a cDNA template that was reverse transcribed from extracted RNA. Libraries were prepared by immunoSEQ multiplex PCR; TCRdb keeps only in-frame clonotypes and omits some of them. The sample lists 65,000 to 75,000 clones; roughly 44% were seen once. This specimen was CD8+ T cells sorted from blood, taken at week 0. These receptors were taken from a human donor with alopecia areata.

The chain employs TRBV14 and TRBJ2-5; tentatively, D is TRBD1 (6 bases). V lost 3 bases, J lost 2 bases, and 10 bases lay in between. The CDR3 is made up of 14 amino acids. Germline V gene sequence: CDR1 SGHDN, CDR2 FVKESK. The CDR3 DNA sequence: TGTGCCAGCAGCCACAGGGGACGGCAAGAGACCCAGTACTTC. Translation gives CASSHRGRQETQYF.

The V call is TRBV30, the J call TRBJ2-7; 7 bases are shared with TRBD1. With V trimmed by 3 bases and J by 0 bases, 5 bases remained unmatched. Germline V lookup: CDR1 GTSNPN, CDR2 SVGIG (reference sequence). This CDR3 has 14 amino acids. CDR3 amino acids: CAWSRTGYSYEQYF. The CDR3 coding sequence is TGTGCCTGGAGCAGGACAGGCTACTCCTACGAGCAGTACTTC.

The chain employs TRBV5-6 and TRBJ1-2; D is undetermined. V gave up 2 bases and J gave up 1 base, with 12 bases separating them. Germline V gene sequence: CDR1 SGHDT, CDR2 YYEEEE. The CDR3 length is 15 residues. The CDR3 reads CASSFWERINYGYTF. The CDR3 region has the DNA TGTGCCAGCAGCTTCTGGGAAAGGATTAACTATGGCTACACCTTC.

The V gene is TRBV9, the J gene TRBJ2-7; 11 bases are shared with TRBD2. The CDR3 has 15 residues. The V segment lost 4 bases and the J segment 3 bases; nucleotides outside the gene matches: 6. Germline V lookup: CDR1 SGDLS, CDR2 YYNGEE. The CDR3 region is CASSSSGTSGYEQYF. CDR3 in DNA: TGTGCCAGCAGCTCGTCCGGGACTAGCGGCTACGAGCAGTACTTC. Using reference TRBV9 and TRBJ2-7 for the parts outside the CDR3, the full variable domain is DSGVTQTPKHLITATGQRVTLRCSPRSGDLSVYWYQQSLDQGLQFLIQYYNGEERAKGNILERFSAQQFPDLHSELNLSSLELGDSALYFCASSSSGTSGYEQYFGPGTRLTVT.

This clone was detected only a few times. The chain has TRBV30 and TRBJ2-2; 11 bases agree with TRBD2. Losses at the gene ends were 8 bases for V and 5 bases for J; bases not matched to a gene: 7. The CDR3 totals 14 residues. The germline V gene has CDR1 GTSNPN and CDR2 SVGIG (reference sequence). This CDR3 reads CAATSGSGTGELFF. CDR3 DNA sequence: TGTGCCGCAACTAGCGGGAGTGGAACCGGGGAGCTGTTTTTT.

CDR3 protein: CASSSLAGVTDTQYF. DNA for the CDR3: TGCGCCAGCAGCTCCCTAGCGGGGGTCACAGATACGCAGTATTTT. The chain employs TRBV5-1 and TRBJ2-3, with 10 bases fitting TRBD2. Germline V lookup: CDR1 SGHRS, CDR2 YFSETQ. V shed 3 bases, J shed 2 bases, and the junction held 3 bases outside the gene matches. The CDR3 length is 15 residues. Full variable domain (outside the CDR3, taken from reference TRBV5-1 and TRBJ2-3): KAGVTQTPRYLIKTRGQQVTLSCSPISGHRSVSWYQQTPGQGLQFLFEYFSETQRNKGNFPGRFSGRQFSNSRSEMNVSTLELGDSALYLCASSSLAGVTDTQYFGPGTRLTVL.

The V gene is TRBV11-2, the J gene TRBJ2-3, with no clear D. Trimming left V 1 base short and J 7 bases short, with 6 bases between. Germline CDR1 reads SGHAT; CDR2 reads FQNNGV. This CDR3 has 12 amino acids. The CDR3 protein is CASSLGPNTQYF. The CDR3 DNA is TGTGCCAGCAGCTTAGGACCAAATACGCAGTATTTT.

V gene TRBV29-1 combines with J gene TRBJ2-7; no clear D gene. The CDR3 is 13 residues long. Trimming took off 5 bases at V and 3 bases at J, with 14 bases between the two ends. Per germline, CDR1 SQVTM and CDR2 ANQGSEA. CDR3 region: CSVNTARDYEQYF. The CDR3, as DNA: TGCAGCGTTAACACAGCTAGGGACTACGAGCAGTACTTC.

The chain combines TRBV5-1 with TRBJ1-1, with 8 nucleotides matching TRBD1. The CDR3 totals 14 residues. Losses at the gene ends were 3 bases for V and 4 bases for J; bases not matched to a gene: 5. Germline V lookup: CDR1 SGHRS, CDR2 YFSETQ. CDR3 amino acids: CASSWGQESTEAFF. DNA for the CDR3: TGCGCCAGCAGCTGGGGACAGGAGAGCACTGAAGCTTTCTTT.

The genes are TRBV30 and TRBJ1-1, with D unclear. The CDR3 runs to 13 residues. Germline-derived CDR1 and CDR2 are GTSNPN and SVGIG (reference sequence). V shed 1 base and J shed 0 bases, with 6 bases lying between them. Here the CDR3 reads CAWSENLNTEAFF. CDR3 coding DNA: TGTGCCTGGAGTGAAAACTTGAACACTGAAGCTTTCTTT.

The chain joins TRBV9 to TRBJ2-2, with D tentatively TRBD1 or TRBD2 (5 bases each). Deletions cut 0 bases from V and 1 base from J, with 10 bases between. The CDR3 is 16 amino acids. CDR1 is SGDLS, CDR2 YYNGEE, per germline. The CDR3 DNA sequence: TGTGCCAGCAGCGTAGGGGGGACGTTGAACACCGGGGAGCTGTTTTTT. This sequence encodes CASSVGGTLNTGELFF.

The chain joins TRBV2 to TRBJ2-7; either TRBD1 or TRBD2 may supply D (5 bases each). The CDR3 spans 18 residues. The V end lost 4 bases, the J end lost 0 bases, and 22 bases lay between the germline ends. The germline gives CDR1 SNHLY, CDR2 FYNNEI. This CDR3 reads CASSAPDGAAISSYEQYF. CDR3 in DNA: TGTGCCAGCAGTGCCCCCGACGGGGCAGCGATCAGCTCCTACGAGCAGTACTTC.

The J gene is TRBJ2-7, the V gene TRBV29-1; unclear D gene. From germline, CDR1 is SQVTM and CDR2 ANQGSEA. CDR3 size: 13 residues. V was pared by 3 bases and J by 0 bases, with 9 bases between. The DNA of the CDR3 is TGCAGCGTTGACGCAGGCAGCTCCTACGAGCAGTACTTC. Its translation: CSVDAGSSYEQYF.

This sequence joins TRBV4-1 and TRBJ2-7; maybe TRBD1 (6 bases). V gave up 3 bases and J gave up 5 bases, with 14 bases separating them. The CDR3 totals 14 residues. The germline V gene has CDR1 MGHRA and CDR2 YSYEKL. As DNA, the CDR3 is TGCGCCAGCAGCCAGATACAGGGACCCCACGAGCAGTACTTC. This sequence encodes CASSQIQGPHEQYF.